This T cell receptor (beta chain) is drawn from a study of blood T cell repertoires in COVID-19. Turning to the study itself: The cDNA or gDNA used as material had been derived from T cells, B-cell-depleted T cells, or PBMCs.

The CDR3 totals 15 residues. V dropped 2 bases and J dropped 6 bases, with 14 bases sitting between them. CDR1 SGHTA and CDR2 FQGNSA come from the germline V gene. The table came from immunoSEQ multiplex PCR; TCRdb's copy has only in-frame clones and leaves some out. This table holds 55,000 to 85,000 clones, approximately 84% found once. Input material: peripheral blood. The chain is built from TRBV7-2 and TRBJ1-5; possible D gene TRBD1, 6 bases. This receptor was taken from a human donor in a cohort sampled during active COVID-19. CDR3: CASSLNGQMSQPQHF. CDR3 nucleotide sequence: TGTGCCAGCAGCTTAAATGGACAGATGAGTCAGCCCCAGCATTTT. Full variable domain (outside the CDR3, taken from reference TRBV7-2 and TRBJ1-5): GAGVSQSPSNKVTEKGKDVELRCDPISGHTALYWYRQSLGQGLEFLIYFQGNSAPDKSGLPSDRFSAERTGGSVSTLTIQRTQQEDSAVYLCASSLNGQMSQPQHFGDGTRLSIL.